This is a list of T cell receptor beta chains from one sample in a study of monozygotic twins with inflammatory bowel disease. TCRdb re-called the 5' RACE reads; every CDR3 protein appears as one record, without DNA. The repertoire table contains approximately 200,000 distinct CDR3 sequences. Material: blood. The receptors originated from a human donor with ulcerative colitis or Crohn's disease, or a healthy co-twin of an affected twin (not recorded which). CDR3s include the opening cysteine and the closing phenylalanine or tryptophan.

>TRBV6-1|TRBJ2-7
CASSVGLAGASHEQYF
>TRBV2|TRBJ2-1
CASSDQRGTYNEQFF
>TRBV5-5|TRBJ2-1
CASSSSTSGRGINEQFF
>TRBV30|TRBJ2-3
CAWSPLLTDTQYF
>TRBV7-8|TRBJ2-2
CASSPLMVGVELFF
>TRBV2|TRBJ1-2
CASSTTGVPGYTF
>TRBV2|TRBJ2-2
CASRGTSAANTGELFF
>TRBV6-1|TRBJ1-2
CASSPSGQGADYGYTF
>TRBV29-1|TRBJ1-1
CSVFGQGAQGTEAFF
>TRBV4-3|TRBJ2-5
CASSQDIGAQETQYF
>TRBV15|TRBJ2-3
CATSTGGLVTDTQYF
>TRBV18|TRBJ2-3
CASSPLTSGRYTDTQYF